The TCR beta chain described here comes from a study of metastatic and nonmetastatic thyroid tumors. Study-level points and caveats: It was reported that TCR beta diversity was significantly higher in malignant thyroid tumors than benign nodules, in blood and tumor.

TCRdb re-called the PCR reads via MiXCR. The sample includes more than 25,000 clones, approximately 7.4% of them seen just once. The germline CDR1 and CDR2 sequences are SGHRS and YFSETQ. The CDR3 runs to 14 residues. V was cut by 3 bases and J by 5 bases, with 9 bases left in between. Ahead of thyroid surgery, no patient had received treatment of any kind. This clone has ten or more counts. Its matching antigen is unknown. Sequencing input: blood. The origin of this receptor is a female donor with papillary thyroid cancer or a benign thyroid nodule (not recorded which). Some clones in this sample may be carry-over from other donors' samples. The J gene is TRBJ1-6, the V gene TRBV5-1, with D possibly being TRBD1 (5 bases). The CDR3 sequence is CASSSGHNNSPLHF. The CDR3 nucleotides are TGCGCCAGCAGCTCCGGACATAATAATTCACCCCTCCACTTT.